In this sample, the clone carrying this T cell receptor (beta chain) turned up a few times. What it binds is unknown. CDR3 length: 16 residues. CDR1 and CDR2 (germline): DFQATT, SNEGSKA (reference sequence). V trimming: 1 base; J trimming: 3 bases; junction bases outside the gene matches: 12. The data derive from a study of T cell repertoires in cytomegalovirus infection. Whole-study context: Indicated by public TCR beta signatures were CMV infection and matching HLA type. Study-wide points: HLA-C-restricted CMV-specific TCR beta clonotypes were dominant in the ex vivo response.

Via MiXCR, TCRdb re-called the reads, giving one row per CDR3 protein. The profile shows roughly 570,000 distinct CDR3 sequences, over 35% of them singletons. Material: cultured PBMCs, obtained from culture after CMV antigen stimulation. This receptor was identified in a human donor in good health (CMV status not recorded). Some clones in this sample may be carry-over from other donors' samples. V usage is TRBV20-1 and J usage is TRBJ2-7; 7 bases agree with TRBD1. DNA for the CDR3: TGCAGTGCTAGAGCTGGGACCGGGACAGCCTACTACGAGCAGTACTTC. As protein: CSARAGTGTAYYEQYF.